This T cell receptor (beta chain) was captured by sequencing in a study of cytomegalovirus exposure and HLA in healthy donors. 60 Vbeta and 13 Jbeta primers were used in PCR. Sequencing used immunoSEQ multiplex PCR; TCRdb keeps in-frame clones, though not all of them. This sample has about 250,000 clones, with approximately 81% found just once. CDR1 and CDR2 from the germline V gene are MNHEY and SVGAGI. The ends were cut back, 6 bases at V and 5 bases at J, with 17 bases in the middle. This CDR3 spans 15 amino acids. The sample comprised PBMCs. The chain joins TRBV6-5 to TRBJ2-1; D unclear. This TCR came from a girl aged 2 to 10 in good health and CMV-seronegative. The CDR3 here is CASRISVNQNNEQFF. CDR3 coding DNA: TGTGCCAGCAGGATAAGCGTAAACCAGAACAATGAGCAGTTCTTC.